Here is one T cell receptor beta chain with its context. This entry belongs to a study of T cell changes during pregnancy in multiple sclerosis. The CDR3 covers 13 residues. V was clipped by 2 bases and J by 4 bases, with 9 bases between them. The germline gives CDR1 GTSNPN, CDR2 SVGIG (reference sequence). Generated by immunoSEQ multiplex PCR, the TCRdb table keeps only in-frame clones and is missing some. The sample has about 40,000 clones; around 90% are singletons. The receptor comes from a female donor with multiple sclerosis, enrolled in a pregnancy study. This chain links TRBV30 with TRBJ1-3; D might be TRBD1 (6 bases). The sequenced sample was PBMCs (not recorded whether the cells were cultured). The CDR3 is CAWSRGGGNTIYF. CDR3 nucleotide sequence: TGTGCCTGGAGTAGAGGGGGAGGAAACACCATATATTTT.